The next 27 T cell receptor beta chains were all read from a single sample in a study of cytomegalovirus exposure and HLA in healthy donors. 60 Vbeta and 13 Jbeta primers were used in PCR. This table comes from immunoSEQ multiplex PCR, and its TCRdb copy is limited to in-frame clones, with some not included. The data contain about 130,000 clones, 70% to 85% of them seen just once; the ten biggest clones take up about 2.9%. Sequencing was carried out using PBMCs. These receptors all stem from a boy aged 2 to 10 in good health and CMV-seronegative.

This sequence joins TRBV27 and TRBJ2-1, with 9 bases matching TRBD1. The CDR3 is 17 residues long. Germline V lookup: CDR1 MNHEY, CDR2 SMNVEV (reference sequence). J was trimmed by 10 bases and V by 7 bases; bases with no gene match: 20. CDR3 in amino acids: CASTLGVPDRGICEQFF. The CDR3 DNA follows: TGTGCCAGCACTCTCGGAGTCCCGGACAGGGGAATATGCGAGCAGTTCTTC.

This CDR3 reads CASSIPGGAHGYTF. The CDR3 DNA is TGTGCCAGTAGTATACCGGGGGGCGCCCATGGCTACACCTTC. The chain couples TRBV19 to TRBJ1-2; D perhaps matches TRBD1 (6 bases). Germline V gene data show CDR1 as LNHDA and CDR2 as SQIVND (reference sequence). The germline V and J ends were trimmed by 2 bases and 6 bases, with 13 bases remaining between them. The CDR3 is 14 amino acids. The full variable domain, rest sourced from reference TRBV19 and TRBJ1-2, is DGGITQSPKYLFRKEGQNVTLSCEQNLNHDAMYWYRQDPGQGLRLIYYSQIVNDFQKGDIAEGYSVSREKKESFPLTVTSAQKNPTAFYLCASSIPGGAHGYTFGSGTRLTVV.

This clone was recorded a few times. The junction does not match germline at one end; this may be a read error. This chain connects TRBV7-7 to TRBJ2-2; 8 nucleotides align to TRBD1. Per germline, CDR1 SSHAT and CDR2 FNYEAQ (reference sequence). The CDR3 is made up of 14 amino acids. The CDR3 loop is CASSQRQGTGELFF. The DNA for the CDR3 is TGTGCTAGCAGCCAAAGACAGGGGACCGGGGAGCTGTTTTTT.

A single count supports this clone. The J gene is TRBJ1-5, the V gene TRBV19, with TRBD1 identical over 7 bases. Per the germline V gene, CDR1 is LNHDA and CDR2 is SQIVND (reference sequence). The J segment lost 3 bases and the V segment lost 5 bases, leaving 4 bases of the junction unmatched. This CDR3 spans 14 amino acids. The CDR3 DNA sequence: TGTGCCAGTAGTTCTACAGGGGACAATCAGCCCCAGCATTTT. The encoded protein is CASSSTGDNQPQHF.

The V and J genes are TRBV5-1 and TRBJ1-2; TRBD1 aligns across 12 bases. The CDR3 loop spans 16 amino acids. J was trimmed by 1 base and V by 4 bases; bases with no gene match: 5. CDR1 SGHRS and CDR2 YFSETQ come from the germline V gene. The CDR3, as DNA: TGCGCCAGCAGCCGTGGGACAGGGGGCAGTAACTATGGCTACACCTTC. Protein: CASSRGTGGSNYGYTF.

The chain is built from TRBV7-2 and TRBJ2-1; 7 nucleotides match TRBD2. This CDR3 has 16 amino acids. V lost 4 bases and J lost 4; bases outside the gene matches: 10. CDR1 is SGHTA and CDR2 is FQGNSA in the germline V gene. In DNA form, the CDR3 reads TGTGCCAGCAGCTCCCCCGGCGGCGGGAGTTACAATGAGCAGTTCTTC. Its translation is CASSSPGGGSYNEQFF.

This CDR3 reads CASSFGTSGNEQFF. The CDR3 DNA reads TGTGCCAGCAGTTTCGGGACTAGCGGCAATGAGCAGTTCTTC. The chain combines TRBV7-9 with TRBJ2-1, with 11 nucleotides matching TRBD2. The germline V gene encodes CDR1 SEHNR and CDR2 FQNEAQ (reference sequence). CDR3 length: 14 residues. V gave up 6 bases and J gave up 6 bases; unmatched junction bases: 4. Full variable domain (rest looked up from reference TRBV7-9 and TRBJ2-1): DTGVSQNPRHKITKRGQNVTFRCDPISEHNRLYWYRQTLGQGPEFLTYFQNEAQLEKSRLLSDRFSAERPKGSFSTLEIQRTEQGDSAMYLCASSFGTSGNEQFFGPGTRLTVL.

This sequence joins TRBV7-2 and TRBJ1-4, with D possibly matching TRBD1 (6 bases). Trimming cost V 5 bases and J 6 bases, with 16 bases left between them. Germline V gives CDR1 SGHTA, CDR2 FQGNSA. This CDR3 spans 15 amino acids. The DNA for the CDR3 is TGTGCCAGCAGCCCTGGGGGGGCAGGGGATGAAAAACTGTTTTTT. It specifies CASSPGGAGDEKLFF. Full variable domain (rest looked up from reference TRBV7-2 and TRBJ1-4): GAGVSQSPSNKVTEKGKDVELRCDPISGHTALYWYRQSLGQGLEFLIYFQGNSAPDKSGLPSDRFSAERTGGSVSTLTIQRTQQEDSAVYLCASSPGGAGDEKLFFGSGTQLSVL.

V and J are TRBV19 and TRBJ1-2; possibly TRBD1 for D (5 bases). V was cut by 3 bases and J by 6 bases, with 8 bases left in between. The CDR3 contains 12 residues. The germline CDR1 and CDR2 sequences are LNHDA and SQIVND (reference sequence). As DNA, the CDR3 is TGTGCCAGTAGTATGCGACAGAATGGCTACACCTTC. Residues: CASSMRQNGYTF.

The V and J genes are TRBV28 and TRBJ1-1, with D hard to call. The germline V gene encodes CDR1 MDHEN and CDR2 SYDVKM. The V end lost 3 bases, the J end lost 10 bases, and 12 bases lay between the germline ends. The CDR3 loop spans 12 amino acids. As DNA, the CDR3 is TGTGCCAGCAGTTTTATCGAACTCGGAGCTTTCTTT. Residues: CASSFIELGAFF.

The gene calls are TRBV6-4 and TRBJ1-1; D may be TRBD1 (5 bases). V gave up 5 bases and J gave up 2 bases, with 12 bases separating them. CDR3 length: 14 residues. Germline V gene sequence: CDR1 MRHNA, CDR2 SNTAGT. The CDR3 sequence: CASSPTDRNTEAFF. CDR3 bases: TGTGCCAGCAGTCCCACCGACAGAAACACTGAAGCTTTCTTT.

The chain couples TRBV5-1 to TRBJ2-7; 9 nucleotides agree with TRBD2. V lost 4 bases to trimming and J lost 3 bases; unmatched junction nucleotides: 8. CDR1 is SGHRS and CDR2 is YFSETQ in the germline V gene. This CDR3 spans 15 amino acids. The CDR3 here is CASSAGAGGHYEQYF. Here the CDR3 DNA reads TGCGCCAGCAGCGCCGGAGCGGGGGGCCACTACGAGCAGTACTTC.

The V gene is TRBV4-2, the J gene TRBJ2-5, with TRBD2 identical over 16 bases. This CDR3 spans 16 amino acids. Germline V gene data show CDR1 as LGHNA and CDR2 as YNFKEQ. Trimming removed 4 bases from V and 7 bases from J; junction bases left unmatched: 6. The CDR3 DNA reads TGTGCCAGCAGCCTGGGACTAGCGGGAGGGTCAGGGACCCAGTACTTC. Residues: CASSLGLAGGSGTQYF.

The chain joins TRBV7-9 to TRBJ2-1; D is possibly TRBD1 (6 bases). The ends were cut back, 0 bases at V and 5 bases at J, with 11 bases in the middle. The CDR3 contains 15 residues. CDR1 is SEHNR, CDR2 FQNEAQ, per germline (reference sequence). CDR3 loop: CASSLAGSGDNEQFF. The CDR3 nucleotides are TGTGCCAGCAGCTTAGCCGGGTCAGGGGACAATGAGCAGTTCTTC.

The chain is built from TRBV7-8 and TRBJ2-5; TRBD1 matches 7 bases. The germline CDR1 and CDR2 sequences are SGHVS and FQNEAQ. V shed 7 bases and J 3 bases; nucleotides not matched to a gene: 14. The CDR3 runs 16 residues. Here the CDR3 reads CASTPPQGVVEETQYF. In DNA, the CDR3 is TGTGCCAGCACTCCCCCGCAGGGGGTGGTGGAAGAGACCCAGTACTTC.

CDR3 in amino acids: CASSDKHCFEFF. CDR3 bases: TGTGCCAGCAGTGATAAACATTGTTTTGAGTTCTTC. This chain links TRBV25-1 with TRBJ2-1; no definite D call. Germline lookup yields CDR1 MGHDK and CDR2 SYGVNS. The V and J ends lost 3 bases and 14 bases respectively, with 14 bases between them. The CDR3 has 12 amino acids.

V and J are TRBV6-6 and TRBJ1-1, with TRBD1 matching 7 bases. V was clipped by 9 bases and J by 4 bases; unmatched bases: 8. Germline V gene lookup returns CDR1 MNHNY and CDR2 SVGAGI (reference sequence). This CDR3 is built from 13 residues. This CDR3 reads CASGQEYGTEAFF. CDR3 DNA: TGTGCCAGTGGACAGGAATACGGCACTGAAGCTTTCTTT.

The J gene is TRBJ1-1, the V gene TRBV27, with 9 positions matching TRBD1. The CDR3 has 16 amino acids. CDR1 is MNHEY and CDR2 is SMNVEV in the germline V gene (reference sequence). Trimming at V came to 6 bases and at J to 4 bases, leaving 12 bases not matched to a gene. The CDR3 is CASRTRVGTGSTEAFF. In DNA form, the CDR3 reads TGTGCCAGCAGAACACGCGTGGGGACAGGGAGCACTGAAGCTTTCTTT.

The chain joins TRBV11-2 to TRBJ1-5, with 7 bases that match TRBD1. Germline V gives CDR1 SGHAT, CDR2 FQNNGV. J was trimmed by 5 bases and V by 1 base; bases with no gene match: 2. CDR3 size: 14 residues. The CDR3 is CASSLAGQYQPQHF. In DNA, the CDR3 is TGTGCCAGCAGCTTAGCGGGACAGTATCAGCCCCAGCATTTT.

This chain links TRBV5-4 with TRBJ1-1; no clear D. CDR1 is SGHNT and CDR2 is YYREEE in the germline V gene (reference sequence). V lost 1 base, J lost 1 base, and 11 bases lay in between. This CDR3 is 15 amino acids long. CDR3 region: CASSLYGRSNTEAFF. DNA for the CDR3: TGTGCCAGCAGCTTGTACGGGAGATCGAACACTGAAGCTTTCTTT.

The chain carries TRBV4-1 and TRBJ2-1, with 13 bases that match TRBD2. The germline CDR1 and CDR2 sequences are MGHRA and YSYEKL. The CDR3 runs 17 residues. After removal of 4 bases from V and 0 bases from J, the junction contained 3 bases not matched to a gene. The CDR3: CASSRLAGGGSYNEQFF. The CDR3 DNA sequence: TGCGCCAGCAGCCGACTAGCGGGGGGTGGCTCCTACAATGAGCAGTTCTTC.

The J gene is TRBJ2-3, the V gene TRBV7-3; TRBD2 is a possible D gene (6 bases). Germline V gives CDR1 SGHTA, CDR2 FQGTGA. The CDR3 contains 17 residues. V gave up 1 base and J gave up 2 bases, with 16 bases separating them. The CDR3 bases are TGTGCCAGCAGCTTAAGTAGGGCGGGACCATACACAGATACGCAGTATTTT. It codes for CASSLSRAGPYTDTQYF. Looking up the rest from reference TRBV7-3 and TRBJ2-3 gives the full variable domain: GAGVSQTPSNKVTEKGKYVELRCDPISGHTALYWYRQSLGQGPEFLIYFQGTGAADDSGLPNDRFFAVRPEGSVSTLKIQRTERGDSAVYLCASSLSRAGPYTDTQYFGPGTRLTVL.

This clone was seen more than once but under ten times. This rearrangement joins TRBV7-2 to TRBJ2-7, with D perhaps matching TRBD1 (6 bases). V lost 3 bases and J lost 2, with 14 bases in between. Germline loops: CDR1 SGHTA, CDR2 FQGNSA. The CDR3 spans 15 residues. The CDR3 region has the DNA TGTGCCAGCAGCTTTGAACAGGGTCCTACCTACGAGCAGTACTTC. It translates to CASSFEQGPTYEQYF. Full variable domain (rest looked up from reference TRBV7-2 and TRBJ2-7): GAGVSQSPSNKVTEKGKDVELRCDPISGHTALYWYRQSLGQGLEFLIYFQGNSAPDKSGLPSDRFSAERTGGSVSTLTIQRTQQEDSAVYLCASSFEQGPTYEQYFGPGTRLTVT.

In this sample, this clone turned up once. The genes are TRBV5-5 and TRBJ1-1; D gene uncertain. Trimming cost V 3 bases and J 6 bases, with 9 bases left between them. Germline assignment: CDR1 SGHKS and CDR2 YYEKEE (reference sequence). CDR3 length: 12 amino acids. CDR3 protein: CASSSPTPEAFF. As DNA, the CDR3 is TGTGCCAGCAGCTCGCCGACACCTGAAGCTTTCTTT.

For the CDR3, the DNA is TGCGCCAGCAGTGACGGGACTAGCGGAGGGGATACGCAGTATTTT. It translates to CASSDGTSGGDTQYF. V is TRBV10-1 and J is TRBJ2-3; 11 nucleotides line up with TRBD2. The CDR3 has 15 residues. The junction had 5 bases not matched to a gene; V was cut back by 3 bases and J by 6 bases. Germline V gene sequence: CDR1 WNHNN, CDR2 SYGVQD (reference sequence).

The chain combines TRBV6-1 with TRBJ1-1; D perhaps matches TRBD1 (5 bases). The CDR3 loop spans 13 amino acids. Trimming removed 11 bases from V and 11 bases from J, with 24 bases in between. Germline CDR1 reads MNHNS; CDR2 reads SASEGT. CDR3: CAAGTRAGISAFF. The CDR3, as DNA: TGTGCCGCCGGAACAAGGGCAGGGATTAGTGCTTTCTTT.

This clone was counted once. The chain joins TRBV30 to TRBJ1-6; D not resolved. Germline CDR1 is GTSNPN and CDR2 is SVGIG (reference sequence). The CDR3 contains 14 residues. Trimming shortened V by 0 bases and J by 5 bases, and 8 bases separated the two germline ends. The CDR3, as DNA: TGTGCCTGGAGTGTAAGGCAGGATAATTCACCCCTCCACTTT. Its translation is CAWSVRQDNSPLHF.